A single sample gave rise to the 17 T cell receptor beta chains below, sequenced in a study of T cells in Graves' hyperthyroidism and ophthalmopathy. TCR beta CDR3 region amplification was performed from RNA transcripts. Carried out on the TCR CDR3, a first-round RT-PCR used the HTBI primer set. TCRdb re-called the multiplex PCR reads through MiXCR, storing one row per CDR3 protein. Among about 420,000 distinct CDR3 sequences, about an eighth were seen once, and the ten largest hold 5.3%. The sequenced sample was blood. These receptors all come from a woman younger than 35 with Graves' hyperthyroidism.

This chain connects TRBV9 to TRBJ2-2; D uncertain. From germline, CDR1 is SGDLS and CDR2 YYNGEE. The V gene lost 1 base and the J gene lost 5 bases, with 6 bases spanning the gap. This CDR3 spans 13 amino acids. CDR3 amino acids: CASSVQGTGELFF. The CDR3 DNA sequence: TGTGCCAGCAGCGTACAAGGTACCGGGGAGCTGTTTTTT.

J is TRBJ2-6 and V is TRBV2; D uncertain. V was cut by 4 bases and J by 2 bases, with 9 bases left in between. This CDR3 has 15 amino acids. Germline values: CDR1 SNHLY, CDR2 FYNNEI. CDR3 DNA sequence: TGTGCCAGCAGTGTCGATTGGACTGGGGCCAACGTCCTGACTTTC. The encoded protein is CASSVDWTGANVLTF.

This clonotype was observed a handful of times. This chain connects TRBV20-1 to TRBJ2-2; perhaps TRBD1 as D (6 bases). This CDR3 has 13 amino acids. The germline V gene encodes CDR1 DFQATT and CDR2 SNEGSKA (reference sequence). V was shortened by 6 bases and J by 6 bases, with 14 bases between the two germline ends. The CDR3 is CSAKGVYSGELFF. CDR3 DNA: TGCAGTGCCAAGGGGGTTTACTCCGGGGAGCTGTTTTTT.

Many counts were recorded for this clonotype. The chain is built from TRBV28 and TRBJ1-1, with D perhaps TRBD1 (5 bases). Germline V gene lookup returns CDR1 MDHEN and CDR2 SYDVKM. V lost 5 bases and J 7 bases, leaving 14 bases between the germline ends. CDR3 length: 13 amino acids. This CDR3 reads CASSIGQADEAFF. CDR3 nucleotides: TGTGCCAGCAGTATAGGACAAGCCGATGAAGCTTTCTTT. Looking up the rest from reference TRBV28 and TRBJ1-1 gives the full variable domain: DVKVTQSSRYLVKRTGEKVFLECVQDMDHENMFWYRQDPGLGLRLIYFSYDVKMKEKGDIPEGYSVSREKKERFSLILESASTNQTSMYLCASSIGQADEAFFGQGTRLTVV.

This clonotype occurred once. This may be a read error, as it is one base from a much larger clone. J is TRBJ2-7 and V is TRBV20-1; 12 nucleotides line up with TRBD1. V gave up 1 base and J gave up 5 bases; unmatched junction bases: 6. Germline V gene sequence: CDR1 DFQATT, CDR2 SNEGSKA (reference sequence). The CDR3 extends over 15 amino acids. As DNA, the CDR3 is TGCAGTGCTAGAGCGCGGGGACAGGGGGCCGACGAGCAGTACTTC. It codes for CSARARGQGADEQYF.

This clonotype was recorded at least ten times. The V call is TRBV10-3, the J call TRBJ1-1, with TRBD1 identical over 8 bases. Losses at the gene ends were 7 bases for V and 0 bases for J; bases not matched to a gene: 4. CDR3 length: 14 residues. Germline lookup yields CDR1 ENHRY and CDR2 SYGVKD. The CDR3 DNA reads TGTGCCATCAACCTACAGGGGGTGAACACTGAAGCTTTCTTT. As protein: CAINLQGVNTEAFF.

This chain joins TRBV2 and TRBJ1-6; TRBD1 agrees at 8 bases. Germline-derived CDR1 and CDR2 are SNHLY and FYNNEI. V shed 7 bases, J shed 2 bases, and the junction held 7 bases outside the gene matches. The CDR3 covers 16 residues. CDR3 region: CASMKDRDPYNSPLHF. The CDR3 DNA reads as TGTGCCAGCATGAAGGACAGGGACCCCTATAATTCACCCCTCCACTTT.

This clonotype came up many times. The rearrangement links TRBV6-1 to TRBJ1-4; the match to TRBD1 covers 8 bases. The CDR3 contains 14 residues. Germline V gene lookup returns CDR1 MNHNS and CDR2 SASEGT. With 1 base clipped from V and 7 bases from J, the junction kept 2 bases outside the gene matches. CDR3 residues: CASSEGQGFEKLFF. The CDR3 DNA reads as TGTGCCAGCAGTGAAGGACAGGGGTTTGAAAAACTGTTTTTT.

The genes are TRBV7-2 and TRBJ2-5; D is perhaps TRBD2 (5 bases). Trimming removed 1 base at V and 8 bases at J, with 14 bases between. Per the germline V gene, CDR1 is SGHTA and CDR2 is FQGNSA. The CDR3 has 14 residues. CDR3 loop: CASSLGGSGGTQYF. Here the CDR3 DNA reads TGTGCCAGCAGCTTAGGAGGATCTGGAGGAACCCAGTACTTC.

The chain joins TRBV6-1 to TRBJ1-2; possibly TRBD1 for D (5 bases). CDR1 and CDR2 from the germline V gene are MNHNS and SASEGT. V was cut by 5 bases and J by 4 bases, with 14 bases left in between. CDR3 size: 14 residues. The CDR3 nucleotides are TGTGCCAGCAGTTATGTTCAGGGAAGCTATGGCTACACCTTC. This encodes CASSYVQGSYGYTF.

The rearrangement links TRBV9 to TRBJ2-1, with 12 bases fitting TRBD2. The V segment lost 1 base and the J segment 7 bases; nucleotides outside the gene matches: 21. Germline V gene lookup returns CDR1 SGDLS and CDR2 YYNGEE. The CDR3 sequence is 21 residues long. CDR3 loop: CASSVRFQAFLAGGPGNEQFF. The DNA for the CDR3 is TGTGCCAGCAGCGTAAGATTCCAAGCCTTTCTAGCGGGAGGGCCAGGGAATGAGCAGTTCTTC. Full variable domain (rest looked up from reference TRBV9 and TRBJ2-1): DSGVTQTPKHLITATGQRVTLRCSPRSGDLSVYWYQQSLDQGLQFLIQYYNGEERAKGNILERFSAQQFPDLHSELNLSSLELGDSALYFCASSVRFQAFLAGGPGNEQFFGPGTRLTVL.

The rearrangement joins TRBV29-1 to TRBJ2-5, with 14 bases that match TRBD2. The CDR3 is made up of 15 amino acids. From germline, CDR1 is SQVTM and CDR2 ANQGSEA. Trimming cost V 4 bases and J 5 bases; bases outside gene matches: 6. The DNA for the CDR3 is TGCAGCGTTGCCGGGACTAGCGGGAGACGGGAGACCCAGTACTTC. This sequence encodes CSVAGTSGRRETQYF. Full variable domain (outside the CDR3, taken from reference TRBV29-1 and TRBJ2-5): SAVISQKPSRDICQRGTSLTIQCQVDSQVTMMFWYRQQPGQSLTLIATANQGSEATYESGFVIDKFPISRPNLTFSTLTVSNMSPEDSSIYLCSVAGTSGRRETQYFGPGTRLLVL.

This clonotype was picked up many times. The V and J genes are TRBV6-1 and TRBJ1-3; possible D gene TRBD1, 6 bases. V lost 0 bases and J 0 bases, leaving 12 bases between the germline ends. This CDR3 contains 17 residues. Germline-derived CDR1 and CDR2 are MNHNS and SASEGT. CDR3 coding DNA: TGTGCCAGCAGTGAAGCCCATGGGGGCAGCTCTGGAAACACCATATATTTT. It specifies CASSEAHGGSSGNTIYF.

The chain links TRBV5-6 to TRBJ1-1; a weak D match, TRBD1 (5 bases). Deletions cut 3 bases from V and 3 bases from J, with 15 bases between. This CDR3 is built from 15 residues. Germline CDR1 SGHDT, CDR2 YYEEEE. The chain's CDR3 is CASSSGTSSHTEAFF. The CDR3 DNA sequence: TGTGCCAGCAGCTCCGGGACCTCCTCCCACACTGAAGCTTTCTTT.

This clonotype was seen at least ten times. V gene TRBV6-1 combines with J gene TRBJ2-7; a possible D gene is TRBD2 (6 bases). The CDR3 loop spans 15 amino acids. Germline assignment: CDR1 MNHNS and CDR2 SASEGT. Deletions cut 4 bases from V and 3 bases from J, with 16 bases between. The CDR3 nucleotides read TGTGCCAGCAGTGTTACCGGGACTTCTCACTACGAGCAGTACTTC. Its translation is CASSVTGTSHYEQYF.

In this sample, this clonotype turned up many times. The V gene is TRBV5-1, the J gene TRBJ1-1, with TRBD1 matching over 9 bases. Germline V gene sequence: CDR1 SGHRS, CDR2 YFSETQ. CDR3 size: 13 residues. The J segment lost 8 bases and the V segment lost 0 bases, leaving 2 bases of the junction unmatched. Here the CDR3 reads CASSLAGQGEAFF. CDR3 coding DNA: TGCGCCAGCAGCTTGGCGGGACAGGGAGAAGCTTTCTTT.

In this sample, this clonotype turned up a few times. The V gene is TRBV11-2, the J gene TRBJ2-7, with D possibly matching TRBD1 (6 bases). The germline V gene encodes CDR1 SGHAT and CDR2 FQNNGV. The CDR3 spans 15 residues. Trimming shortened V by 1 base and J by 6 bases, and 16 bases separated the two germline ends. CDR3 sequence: CASSLAGDGDGEQYF. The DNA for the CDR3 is TGTGCCAGCAGCTTAGCAGGGGACGGTGATGGCGAGCAGTACTTC.